This T cell receptor (beta chain) was found in a study of shared clonotypes between healthy human individuals. General study findings and limits: Memory subsets generally showed smaller estimated richness than naive subsets did. Blood alone was sampled, and tissue repertoires likely differ.

Deep-level settings were used for running the assay. The repertoire was sequenced with immunoSEQ multiplex PCR; TCRdb's copy has only in-frame clones and lacks some. The repertoire holds fewer than 1 million clones, around 96% seen once, with around 0.25% in the top ten. With respect to this clone: The antigen is not known.

Germline V gene data show CDR1 as LNHDA and CDR2 as SQIVND (reference sequence). The V and J ends lost 5 bases and 3 bases, in that order; junction bases with no gene match: 10. The CDR3 is made up of 15 amino acids. CD8 cells classed as naive were CD45RO-negative and positively selected for CCR7, excluding terminally differentiated effector memory CD45RA+ cells. Only Caucasian adults living in Nashville, Tennessee served as donors. The sample comprised naive CD8+ T cells sorted from blood. This sequence originates from a young man in good health. The genes are TRBV19 and TRBJ2-7, with 7 bases that match TRBD2. The CDR3 DNA follows: TGTGCCAGTAGTCTCGGACTAGTCGCGGACTACGAGCAGTACTTC. Translating gives CASSLGLVADYEQYF.